This TCR beta chain was recorded in a study of T cells in Graves' hyperthyroidism and ophthalmopathy. Broader study findings: The blood repertoire included most of the expanded thyroid clonotypes above 0.001.

The CDR3 loop spans 19 amino acids. V shed 2 bases, J shed 0 bases, and the junction held 11 bases outside the gene matches. The V gene's germline CDR1 is SEHNR and CDR2 FQNEAQ (reference sequence). A few counts support this clonotype. Its matching antigen is unknown. Amplification of TCR beta CDR3 regions used RNA as the template. RT-PCR in the first round (using the HTBI primer set) targeted the TCR CDR3. TCRdb reprocessed the multiplex PCR reads via MiXCR and lists one record per CDR3 protein. The data hold some 690,000 distinct CDR3 sequences, with 15% to 20% observed a single time. Subjects aged 18 to 65 presented with newly diagnosed hyperthyroidism of less than 2 months' duration. The PBMCs had their origin in approximately 10 ml of fresh peripheral blood.

This receptor was taken from a man between 45 and 60 years old with Graves' hyperthyroidism. Sequencing was carried out using blood. This chain uses TRBV7-9 with TRBJ2-1; 9 nucleotides line up with TRBD2. This CDR3 is CASSLRGGLAGDSYNEQFF. As DNA, the CDR3 is TGTGCCAGCAGCTTACGGGGGGGGTTAGCGGGAGACTCCTACAATGAGCAGTTCTTC.